The rows below give T cell receptor beta chains drawn from one sample of a study of T cell changes during pregnancy in multiple sclerosis. Repertoires were generated with immunoSEQ multiplex PCR, while TCRdb's copy carries only in-frame clones and drops some. The sample has tens of thousands of clones, approximately 94% seen once. Sequences were derived from CD8+ T cells from peripheral blood mononuclear cells, sampled in the second trimester of pregnancy. All receptors come from a female donor with multiple sclerosis, enrolled in a pregnancy study. Both conserved end residues are part of each CDR3. Each record gives: J gene, clone size, D gene, V gene, CDR3 DNA, CDR3 protein. The D gene is left open where the match is weak. Only some rows state a clone size, as once, few, many or a class for expanded clones.

j_gene: TRBJ2-3
abundance: .
d_gene: TRBD1
v_gene: TRBV27
CDR3nt: TGTGCCAGCAGTTTTTCCAGGGGGACAGATACGCAGTATTTT
CDR3aa: CASSFSRGTDTQYF

j_gene: TRBJ2-7
abundance: .
d_gene: TRBD2
v_gene: TRBV5-1
CDR3nt: TGCGCCAGCAGCATAGGGACTAGCGGGAGAGACGAGCAGTACTTC
CDR3aa: CASSIGTSGRDEQYF

j_gene: TRBJ2-1
abundance: .
d_gene: .
v_gene: TRBV6-1
CDR3nt: TGTGCCAGCAGGGACCCAGGGCATGAGCAGTTCTTC
CDR3aa: CASRDPGHEQFF

j_gene: TRBJ2-1
abundance: once
d_gene: TRBD2
v_gene: TRBV7-6
CDR3nt: TGTGCCAGCGGCTTGACTAGCGGCAAGTACAATGAGCAGTTCTTC
CDR3aa: CASGLTSGKYNEQFF

j_gene: TRBJ2-2
abundance: .
d_gene: TRBD2
v_gene: TRBV6-5
CDR3nt: TGTGCCAGCAGTCCCGGGACTACCTTCACCGGGGAGCTGTTTTTT
CDR3aa: CASSPGTTFTGELFF

j_gene: TRBJ2-7
abundance: .
d_gene: TRBD1
v_gene: TRBV28
CDR3nt: TGTGCCAGCAGTTTGGCCCATGACAGGGCCCGAAACCCCTACGAGCAGTACTTC
CDR3aa: CASSLAHDRARNPYEQYF

j_gene: TRBJ2-1
abundance: .
d_gene: .
v_gene: TRBV7-8
CDR3nt: TGTGCCAGCAGCCACACGACAGGGCGGGGTAATGAGCAGTTCTTC
CDR3aa: CASSHTTGRGNEQFF

j_gene: TRBJ2-3
abundance: .
d_gene: TRBD1
v_gene: TRBV9
CDR3nt: TGTGCCAGCAGCCCGACAGGGTCCACAGATACGCAGTATTTT
CDR3aa: CASSPTGSTDTQYF

j_gene: TRBJ2-5
abundance: once
d_gene: .
v_gene: TRBV6-5
CDR3nt: TGTGCCAGCAGTTACTCTACAGGGAGTCAAGAGACCCAGTACTTC
CDR3aa: CASSYSTGSQETQYF

j_gene: TRBJ1-1
abundance: .
d_gene: .
v_gene: TRBV6-1
CDR3nt: TGTGCCAGCCCCGACTACGGGAACACTGAAGCTTTCTTT
CDR3aa: CASPDYGNTEAFF

j_gene: TRBJ1-2
abundance: .
d_gene: .
v_gene: TRBV29-1
CDR3nt: TGCAGCGTTGAAGATCGGGAGGGAGGCTACACCTTC
CDR3aa: CSVEDREGGYTF

j_gene: TRBJ2-1
abundance: .
d_gene: .
v_gene: TRBV6-5
CDR3nt: TGTGCCAGCAGTTACGGTCAGGGGCCCTACAATGAGCAGTTCTTC
CDR3aa: CASSYGQGPYNEQFF

j_gene: TRBJ1-2
abundance: .
d_gene: TRBD1
v_gene: TRBV5-1
CDR3nt: TGCGCCAGCAGCTTGGGACAGGGCTTGGGCTACACCTTC
CDR3aa: CASSLGQGLGYTF

j_gene: TRBJ2-4
abundance: .
d_gene: TRBD2
v_gene: TRBV11-2
CDR3nt: TGTGCCAGCAGCGACGGGGGGTTAGCCAAAAACATTCAGTACTTC
CDR3aa: CASSDGGLAKNIQYF

j_gene: TRBJ2-7
abundance: .
d_gene: .
v_gene: TRBV28
CDR3nt: TGTGCCAGCAGGCTACCAGGGACTCTAGGGGTCGAGCAGTACTTC
CDR3aa: CASRLPGTLGVEQYF

j_gene: TRBJ2-2
abundance: .
d_gene: TRBD2
v_gene: TRBV27
CDR3nt: TGTGCCAGCAGCTCAATAGCGGGAGTATGGACCGGGGAGCTGTTTTTT
CDR3aa: CASSSIAGVWTGELFF

j_gene: TRBJ2-5
abundance: .
d_gene: TRBD1
v_gene: TRBV19
CDR3nt: TGTGCCAGTAGTCTAGGACAGGGAGAGACCCAGTACTTC
CDR3aa: CASSLGQGETQYF

j_gene: TRBJ2-1
abundance: .
d_gene: .
v_gene: TRBV27
CDR3nt: TGTGCCAGCAGTTTGACTAGTATTTCCTACAATGAGCAGTTCTTC
CDR3aa: CASSLTSISYNEQFF

j_gene: TRBJ2-7
abundance: .
d_gene: TRBD2
v_gene: TRBV4-1
CDR3nt: TGCGCCAGCAGCCACCCCGGGGGGAGCGAGCAGTACTTC
CDR3aa: CASSHPGGSEQYF

j_gene: TRBJ1-1
abundance: once
d_gene: .
v_gene: TRBV11-2
CDR3nt: TGTGCCAGCAGCGTTAGTACTGAAGCTTTCTTT
CDR3aa: CASSVSTEAFF

j_gene: TRBJ2-7
abundance: .
d_gene: .
v_gene: TRBV27
CDR3nt: TGTGCCAGCAGGCCGCGGGGTGAGGGCTACGAGCAGTACTTC
CDR3aa: CASRPRGEGYEQYF

j_gene: TRBJ1-4
abundance: .
d_gene: .
v_gene: TRBV11-3
CDR3nt: TGTGCCAGCAGCTTCCATAAACTGTTTTTT
CDR3aa: CASSFHKLFF